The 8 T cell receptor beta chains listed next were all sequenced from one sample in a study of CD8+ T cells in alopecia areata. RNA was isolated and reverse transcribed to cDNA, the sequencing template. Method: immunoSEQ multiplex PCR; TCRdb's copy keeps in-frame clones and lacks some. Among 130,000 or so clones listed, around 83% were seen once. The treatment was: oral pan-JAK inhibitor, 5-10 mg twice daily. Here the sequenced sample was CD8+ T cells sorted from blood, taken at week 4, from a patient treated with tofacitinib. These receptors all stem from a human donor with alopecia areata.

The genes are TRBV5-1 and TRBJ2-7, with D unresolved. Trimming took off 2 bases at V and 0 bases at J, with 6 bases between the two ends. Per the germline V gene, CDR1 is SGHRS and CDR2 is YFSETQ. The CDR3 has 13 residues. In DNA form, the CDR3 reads TGCGCCAGCAGCTTACAGAGCTCCTACGAGCAGTACTTC. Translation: CASSLQSSYEQYF. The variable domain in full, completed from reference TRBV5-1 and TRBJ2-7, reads KAGVTQTPRYLIKTRGQQVTLSCSPISGHRSVSWYQQTPGQGLQFLFEYFSETQRNKGNFPGRFSGRQFSNSRSEMNVSTLELGDSALYLCASSLQSSYEQYFGPGTRLTVT.

CDR3 sequence: CASSPTSGYTDTQYF. Here the CDR3 DNA reads TGCGCCAGCAGCCCAACTAGCGGATACACAGATACGCAGTATTTT. The V and J genes are TRBV5-1 and TRBJ2-3, with TRBD2 matching 8 bases. CDR1 and CDR2 from the germline V gene are SGHRS and YFSETQ. This CDR3 comprises 15 residues. With 4 bases clipped from V and 2 bases from J, the junction kept 6 bases outside the gene matches.

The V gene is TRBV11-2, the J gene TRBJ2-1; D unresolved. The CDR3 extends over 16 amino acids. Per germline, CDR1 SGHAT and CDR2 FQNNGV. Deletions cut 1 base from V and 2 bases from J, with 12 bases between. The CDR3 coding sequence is TGTGCCAGCAGCTTAGGAATAGCCGAGACCTACAATGAGCAGTTCTTC. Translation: CASSLGIAETYNEQFF.

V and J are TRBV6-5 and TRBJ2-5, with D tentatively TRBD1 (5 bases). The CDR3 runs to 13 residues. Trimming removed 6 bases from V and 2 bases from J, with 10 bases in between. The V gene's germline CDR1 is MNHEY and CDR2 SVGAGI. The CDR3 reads CASSRRQQETQYF. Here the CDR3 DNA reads TGTGCCAGCAGCCGTAGACAGCAAGAGACCCAGTACTTC.

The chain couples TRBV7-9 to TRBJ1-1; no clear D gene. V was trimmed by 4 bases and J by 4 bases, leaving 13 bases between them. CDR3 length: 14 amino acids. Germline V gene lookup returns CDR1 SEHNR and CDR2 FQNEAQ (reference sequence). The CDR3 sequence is CASSSRTRSTEAFF. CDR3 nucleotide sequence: TGTGCCAGCAGCTCCAGGACCCGTTCCACTGAAGCTTTCTTT.

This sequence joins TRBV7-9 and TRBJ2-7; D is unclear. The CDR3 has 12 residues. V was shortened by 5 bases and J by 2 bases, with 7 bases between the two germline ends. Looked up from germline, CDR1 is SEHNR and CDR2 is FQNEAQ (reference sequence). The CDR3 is CASSDRAYEQYF. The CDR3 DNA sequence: TGTGCCAGCAGCGACCGTGCCTACGAGCAGTACTTC.

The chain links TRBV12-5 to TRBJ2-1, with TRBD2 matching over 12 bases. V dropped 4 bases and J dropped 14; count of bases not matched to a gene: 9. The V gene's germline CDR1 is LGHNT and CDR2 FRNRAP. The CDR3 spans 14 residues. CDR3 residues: CASGWRLAGVSEFF. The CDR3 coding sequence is TGTGCTAGTGGTTGGCGACTAGCGGGAGTTTCGGAGTTCTTC.

The CDR3 is CATSRVTGDYEQYF. The CDR3, as DNA: TGTGCCACCAGCAGAGTGACAGGGGATTACGAGCAGTACTTC. The chain links TRBV15 to TRBJ2-7; TRBD1 matches at 8 bases. The CDR3 runs 14 residues. Looked up from germline, CDR1 is LNHNV and CDR2 is YYDKDF (reference sequence). The junction had 3 bases not matched to a gene; V was cut back by 1 base and J by 4 bases.